This T cell receptor beta chain was sequenced in a study of radiotherapy plus CTLA-4 blockade in lung cancer. Profiled with immunoSEQ multiplex PCR; TCRdb holds only in-frame clones, not every one. This repertoire shows 50,000 to 65,000 clones, 77% found once; its top ten account for less than 4.5%. The sample holds a few counts of this clone. CDR1 is MNHEY, CDR2 SVGAGI, per germline. Trimming took 2 bases from V and 11 from J; bases not matched to a gene: 11. The CDR3 is 14 amino acids. The V and J genes are TRBV6-5 and TRBJ1-2; 7 bases line up with TRBD1. The sequences come from peripheral blood, collected from a patient treated with radiotherapy plus ipilimumab. The receptor was derived from a human donor with non-small cell lung cancer who had a partial response to radiotherapy plus ipilimumab. The CDR3 reads CASSYQATGRSYTF. CDR3 nucleotides: TGTGCCAGCAGTTACCAGGCGACAGGGCGGTCGTACACCTTC.